Below, 15 T cell receptor beta chains from the same sample are listed, as sequenced in a study of blood T cell repertoires in COVID-19. TCRdb keeps only in-frame clones here, not all; method: immunoSEQ multiplex PCR. The data show 95,000 to 150,000 clones, approximately 80% seen once. Sequenced input: peripheral blood. Receptor source: a woman in her 70s with acute or convalescent COVID-19.

The CDR3: CASSTGVSRDSPLHF. The CDR3 nucleotides are TGTGCCAGCAGCACAGGGGTTTCCCGGGATTCACCCCTCCACTTT. The chain combines TRBV11-3 with TRBJ1-6, with 7 bases fitting TRBD1. Trimming at V came to 5 bases and at J to 8 bases, leaving 9 bases not matched to a gene. Germline lookup yields CDR1 SGHNT and CDR2 YENEEA. The CDR3 has 15 residues.

V usage is TRBV27 and J usage is TRBJ1-1, with D maybe TRBD1 (6 bases). V lost 0 bases and J 12 bases, leaving 14 bases between the germline ends. Per the germline V gene, CDR1 is MNHEY and CDR2 is SMNVEV (reference sequence). CDR3 length equals 13 residues. This CDR3 reads CASSLSQGWATFF. In nucleotides, the CDR3 is TGTGCCAGCAGTTTATCCCAGGGGTGGGCGACTTTCTTT.

The chain links TRBV6-1 to TRBJ2-5; maybe TRBD1 (5 bases). From germline, CDR1 is MNHNS and CDR2 SASEGT. V was trimmed by 0 bases and J by 7 bases, leaving 12 bases between them. The CDR3 has 14 residues. This CDR3 is CASSEASGHGTQYF. In nucleotides, the CDR3 is TGTGCCAGCAGTGAAGCCTCTGGACACGGGACCCAGTACTTC.

The chain couples TRBV20-1 to TRBJ1-2; 10 bases map to TRBD1. Germline V gene data show CDR1 as DFQATT and CDR2 as SNEGSKA (reference sequence). V shed 6 bases and J 8 bases; nucleotides not matched to a gene: 18. This CDR3 comprises 16 residues. Here the CDR3 reads CSASLRDRGDSKGYTF. CDR3 DNA: TGCAGTGCAAGTCTCCGGGACAGGGGAGACAGTAAGGGCTACACCTTC.

This chain links TRBV6-5 with TRBJ2-2; a weak D match, TRBD1 (6 bases). The CDR3 totals 14 residues. V shed 0 bases and J shed 5 bases, with 7 bases lying between them. CDR1 and CDR2 from the germline V gene are MNHEY and SVGAGI. CDR3 region: CASSYSTGTGELFF. The CDR3 bases are TGTGCCAGCAGTTACTCCACAGGGACCGGGGAGCTGTTTTTT.

The rearrangement joins TRBV4-2 to TRBJ2-2, with D unresolved. CDR1 and CDR2 from the germline V gene are LGHNA and YNFKEQ. This CDR3 region has 15 residues. With 1 base removed from V and 8 bases from J, the gap between germline ends came to 14 bases. The CDR3 region has the DNA TGTGCCAGCAGCCAAGGAGTCTCCGACTTGGGGGAGCTGTTTTTT. It encodes CASSQGVSDLGELFF.

The chain has TRBV9 and TRBJ2-3; 8 bases fit TRBD2. The CDR3 has 16 residues. V lost 0 bases, J lost 0 bases, and 3 bases stayed unmatched. Germline V gene data show CDR1 as SGDLS and CDR2 as YYNGEE. The CDR3, as DNA: TGTGCCAGCAGCGTAGGGGCGGGGGGAAGCACAGATACGCAGTATTTT. As protein: CASSVGAGGSTDTQYF.

The rearrangement links TRBV15 to TRBJ2-5; TRBD2 matches 12 bases. In germline, CDR1 is LNHNV, CDR2 YYDKDF (reference sequence). This CDR3 is 16 amino acids long. V lost 0 bases to trimming and J lost 5 bases; unmatched junction nucleotides: 4. The CDR3 loop is CATSRELAGGRETQYF. DNA for the CDR3: TGTGCCACCAGCAGAGAACTAGCGGGGGGCAGGGAGACCCAGTACTTC.

The table lists this clone with a few counts. This chain joins TRBV3-1 (or the pseudogene TRBV3-2) and TRBJ2-5, with 10 positions matching TRBD2. The CDR3 totals 16 residues. V was pared by 3 bases and J by 3 bases, with 7 bases of the junction left unmatched. Per the germline V gene, CDR1 is LGHDT and CDR2 is YNNKEL (reference sequence). The CDR3 spells CASSQELLAGEETQYF. CDR3 sequence (DNA): TGTGCCAGCAGCCAGGAGTTGCTAGCGGGGGAAGAGACCCAGTACTTC.

The chain links TRBV19 to TRBJ1-1; 7 bases map to TRBD1. The CDR3 is made up of 17 amino acids. Germline CDR1 is LNHDA and CDR2 is SQIVND (reference sequence). Trimming at V came to 5 bases and at J to 5 bases, leaving 17 bases not matched to a gene. CDR3 loop: CASSPAQRQGWLTEAFF. DNA for the CDR3: TGTGCCAGTAGTCCAGCCCAACGACAGGGCTGGTTGACTGAAGCTTTCTTT. Together with reference TRBV19 and TRBJ1-1, the CDR3 gives the full variable domain: DGGITQSPKYLFRKEGQNVTLSCEQNLNHDAMYWYRQDPGQGLRLIYYSQIVNDFQKGDIAEGYSVSREKKESFPLTVTSAQKNPTAFYLCASSPAQRQGWLTEAFFGQGTRLTVV.

The genes are TRBV6-5 and TRBJ1-1; 11 bases line up with TRBD1. Germline CDR1 and CDR2: MNHEY and SVGAGI. The CDR3 is made up of 15 amino acids. Germline trimming cut 0 bases from V and 10 bases from J; bases unmatched to any gene: 7. CDR3 DNA: TGTGCCAGCAGTTACTCGATCGGCGGGACAGGGGGAGCTTTCTTT. The encoded protein is CASSYSIGGTGGAFF.

The chain has TRBV15 and TRBJ1-2; 9 bases are shared with TRBD1. Germline V CDR1 and CDR2: LNHNV, YYDKDF (reference sequence). This CDR3 is built from 17 residues. V was pared by 1 base and J by 7 bases, with 13 bases of the junction left unmatched. CDR3 bases: TGTGCCACCAGCAGAGGGTATGTTGGGACAGGGCTCGGTGGCTACACCTTC. Translated: CATSRGYVGTGLGGYTF. Filled out from reference TRBV15 and TRBJ1-2, the complete variable domain reads DAMVIQNPRYQVTQFGKPVTLSCSQTLNHNVMYWYQQKSSQAPKLLFHYYDKDFNNEADTPDNFQSRRPNTSFCFLDIRSPGLGDTAMYLCATSRGYVGTGLGGYTFGSGTRLTVV.

V usage is TRBV27 and J usage is TRBJ2-1; TRBD1 is a possible D gene (6 bases). The germline V gene has CDR1 MNHEY and CDR2 SMNVEV (reference sequence). The CDR3 contains 14 residues. V was pared by 2 bases and J by 8 bases, with 13 bases between. This CDR3 is CASSLDGTPYEQFF. CDR3 coding DNA: TGTGCCAGCAGTTTAGACGGGACACCATATGAGCAGTTCTTC.

The chain employs TRBV7-2 and TRBJ1-1; D is possibly TRBD1 (5 bases). The CDR3 has 14 residues. Per the germline V gene, CDR1 is SGHTA and CDR2 is FQGNSA. The V and J ends lost 1 base and 2 bases respectively, with 8 bases between them. CDR3 loop: CASSLVGGNTEAFF. In DNA form, the CDR3 reads TGTGCCAGCAGCTTAGTCGGGGGAAACACTGAAGCTTTCTTT.

The chain is built from TRBV5-1 and TRBJ1-5; TRBD1 aligns across 8 bases. This CDR3 is 17 amino acids long. Germline trimming cut 4 bases from V and 4 bases from J; bases unmatched to any gene: 13. CDR1 and CDR2 (germline): SGHRS, YFSETQ. CDR3 sequence reads: CASSRQGQGGVNQPQHF. CDR3 DNA sequence: TGCGCCAGCAGCCGCCAAGGACAGGGAGGGGTTAATCAGCCCCAGCATTTT.